Listed below are T cell receptor beta chains from one sample, sequenced in a study of Ad26.COV2.S vaccination and SARS-CoV-2 variants. Data came from immunoSEQ multiplex PCR; TCRdb stores just in-frame clones and leaves some out. The table has some 460,000 clones, about 88% seen once; the top ten hold 1.5% to 2%. The sample was peripheral blood, taken in a trial of Ad26.COV2.S vaccine versus placebo. The receptors originated from a person between 18 and 65 years old who received the Ad26.COV2.S COVID-19 vaccine or a placebo. The CDR3 runs from the conserved cysteine through the conserved F or W. Fields, in order: V gene, D gene, clone size, J gene, CDR3 DNA, CDR3 protein. D genes are given only for firm matches. The size of a clone is reported for some rows only, either as once, few or many, or as a class for expanded clones.

v_call: TRBV28; d_call: TRBD2; clone_size: .; j_call: TRBJ2-1; cdr3_nt: TGTGCCAGCAGTCCCCTGGGACTAGCGGGATCTTACAATGAGCAGTTCTTC; cdr3_aa: CASSPLGLAGSYNEQFF
v_call: TRBV10-3; d_call: TRBD1; clone_size: .; j_call: TRBJ2-5; cdr3_nt: TGTGCCACAAGCGGACAGGGGCAAGAGACCCAGTACTTC; cdr3_aa: CATSGQGQETQYF
v_call: TRBV7-6; d_call: TRBD2; clone_size: .; j_call: TRBJ2-2; cdr3_nt: TGTGCCAGCAGCTTGGGGGATAATCCACTAGCGGGGGGCCAGAGAGCCGGGGAGCTGTTTTTT; cdr3_aa: CASSLGDNPLAGGQRAGELFF
v_call: TRBV7-3; d_call: TRBD1; clone_size: .; j_call: TRBJ2-1; cdr3_nt: TGTGCCAGCAGCGAGCAAAGGGGGCCGGGACAGGGACCTTACAATGAGCAGTTCTTC; cdr3_aa: CASSEQRGPGQGPYNEQFF
v_call: TRBV28; d_call: TRBD1; clone_size: .; j_call: TRBJ2-5; cdr3_nt: TGTGCCAGCGAGACAGGGGCAGAAGAGACCCAGTACTTC; cdr3_aa: CASETGAEETQYF
v_call: TRBV27; d_call: TRBD1; clone_size: few; j_call: TRBJ2-7; cdr3_nt: TGTGCCAGCAGTTTAGTGGGACAGGCTTCCTACGAGCAGTACTTC; cdr3_aa: CASSLVGQASYEQYF
v_call: TRBV6-5; d_call: TRBD1; clone_size: .; j_call: TRBJ1-5; cdr3_nt: TGTGCCACCATCACAGGGGGGAGTAATCAGCCCCAGCATTTT; cdr3_aa: CATITGGSNQPQHF
v_call: TRBV14; d_call: .; clone_size: .; j_call: TRBJ1-1; cdr3_nt: TGTGCCAGCAGCCCGGGACTTTGGAACACTGAAGCTTTCTTT; cdr3_aa: CASSPGLWNTEAFF
v_call: TRBV19; d_call: .; clone_size: .; j_call: TRBJ1-4; cdr3_nt: TGTGCCAGTATGGAAGGGGGAAGGTACGGGCCTAATGAAAAACTGTTTTTT; cdr3_aa: CASMEGGRYGPNEKLFF
v_call: TRBV3-1/TRBV3-2; d_call: TRBD2; clone_size: .; j_call: TRBJ2-3; cdr3_nt: TGTGCCAGCAGTCGGGGGGGCTCCGATACGCAGTATTTT; cdr3_aa: CASSRGGSDTQYF
v_call: TRBV4-3; d_call: .; clone_size: .; j_call: TRBJ2-1; cdr3_nt: TGCGCCAGCAGCCAAGATGGGGGCTCCTACAATGAGCAGTTCTTC; cdr3_aa: CASSQDGGSYNEQFF
v_call: TRBV6-1; d_call: TRBD2; clone_size: .; j_call: TRBJ2-7; cdr3_nt: TGTGCCAGCAGTGAAGCTTCGGGGGGGAAACCCTACGAGCAGTACTTC; cdr3_aa: CASSEASGGKPYEQYF
v_call: TRBV6-5; d_call: TRBD2; clone_size: many; j_call: TRBJ2-2; cdr3_nt: TGTGCCAGCACCTCACGACTAGCGGGAACGGGGGAGCTGTTTTTT; cdr3_aa: CASTSRLAGTGELFF
v_call: TRBV6-6; d_call: .; clone_size: .; j_call: TRBJ2-5; cdr3_nt: TGTGCCAGCAGCCCACCTCGAGGGCGCCCCCAAGAGACCCAGTACTTC; cdr3_aa: CASSPPRGRPQETQYF
v_call: TRBV6-5; d_call: .; clone_size: few; j_call: TRBJ1-2; cdr3_nt: TGTGCCAGCAGTTACCGACATGTGGACTATGGCTACACCTTC; cdr3_aa: CASSYRHVDYGYTF
v_call: TRBV6-5; d_call: .; clone_size: .; j_call: TRBJ2-7; cdr3_nt: TGTGCCAGCAGTTACTCAGGGCACCCAACCCTTTACGAGCAGTACTTC; cdr3_aa: CASSYSGHPTLYEQYF
v_call: TRBV10-2; d_call: .; clone_size: .; j_call: TRBJ2-1; cdr3_nt: TGCGCCAGCAGTAAATCGGGGGGCGGGAATGAGCAGTTCTTC; cdr3_aa: CASSKSGGGNEQFF
v_call: TRBV19; d_call: .; clone_size: once; j_call: TRBJ1-3; cdr3_nt: TGTGCCAGTAGGTTGGACTCTGGAAACACCATATATTTT; cdr3_aa: CASRLDSGNTIYF
v_call: TRBV5-4; d_call: .; clone_size: .; j_call: TRBJ2-3; cdr3_nt: TGTGCCAGCAGCTTTGGTTCAAACACAGATACGCAGTATTTT; cdr3_aa: CASSFGSNTDTQYF
v_call: TRBV18; d_call: TRBD1; clone_size: .; j_call: TRBJ1-2; cdr3_nt: TGTGCCAGCTCAACAGGGGATCGTCTCTATGGCTACACCTTC; cdr3_aa: CASSTGDRLYGYTF
v_call: TRBV5-1; d_call: TRBD2; clone_size: .; j_call: TRBJ2-5; cdr3_nt: TGCGCCAGCAGCTTGATGGCGGGGGGAGGAGAGACCCAGTACTTC; cdr3_aa: CASSLMAGGGETQYF
v_call: TRBV19; d_call: .; clone_size: .; j_call: TRBJ2-1; cdr3_nt: TGTGCCAGTAGTAGCGGGGTCAGGAATGAGCAGTTCTTC; cdr3_aa: CASSSGVRNEQFF
v_call: TRBV6-1; d_call: .; clone_size: .; j_call: TRBJ1-5; cdr3_nt: TGTGCCAGCAGTGGAGAACTCACCATTTTCCCTAAGGGGCAGCCCCAGCATTTT; cdr3_aa: CASSGELTIFPKGQPQHF
v_call: TRBV6-5; d_call: .; clone_size: .; j_call: TRBJ1-3; cdr3_nt: TGTGCCAGCACGGGCGGAAACTCTGGAAACACCATATATTTT; cdr3_aa: CASTGGNSGNTIYF
v_call: TRBV21-1; d_call: .; clone_size: .; j_call: TRBJ1-6; cdr3_nt: TGTGCCAGCAGCCGACAAAACAACGGGACAGGGGGTTTAACACCCCTCCACTTT; cdr3_aa: CASSRQNNGTGGLTPLHF
v_call: TRBV15; d_call: TRBD1; clone_size: .; j_call: TRBJ2-7; cdr3_nt: TGTGCCACCAGCAGGACAGGGCGACACGAGCAGTACTTC; cdr3_aa: CATSRTGRHEQYF
v_call: TRBV18; d_call: TRBD1; clone_size: .; j_call: TRBJ1-5; cdr3_nt: TGTGCCAGCTCACAAACGACAGGGTTCACTCAGCCCCAGCATTTT; cdr3_aa: CASSQTTGFTQPQHF
v_call: TRBV28; d_call: .; clone_size: .; j_call: TRBJ2-1; cdr3_nt: TGTGCCAGCGGCCCTGGGGGAGGCGAGCAGTTCTTC; cdr3_aa: CASGPGGGEQFF
v_call: TRBV12-3/TRBV12-4; d_call: .; clone_size: .; j_call: TRBJ1-2; cdr3_nt: TGTGCCAGCAGCTTCGGGGAGTATGGCTACACCTTC; cdr3_aa: CASSFGEYGYTF
v_call: TRBV7-3; d_call: .; clone_size: .; j_call: TRBJ1-1; cdr3_nt: TGTGCCAGCAGCCAAACAGGGTCGAACACTGAAGCTTTCTTT; cdr3_aa: CASSQTGSNTEAFF
v_call: TRBV6-1; d_call: .; clone_size: .; j_call: TRBJ2-2; cdr3_nt: TGTGCCAGCAGTGAAGCCCACATGTCGAACACCGGGGAGCTGTTTTTT; cdr3_aa: CASSEAHMSNTGELFF
v_call: TRBV18; d_call: .; clone_size: .; j_call: TRBJ1-1; cdr3_nt: TGTGCCAGCTCACCACCCTGGGCGAACACTGAAGCTTTCTTT; cdr3_aa: CASSPPWANTEAFF
v_call: TRBV6-5; d_call: .; clone_size: .; j_call: TRBJ2-7; cdr3_nt: TGTGCCAGCAGTTACTCGAACCCTGCTGTCGGCTACGAGCAGTACTTC; cdr3_aa: CASSYSNPAVGYEQYF
v_call: TRBV19; d_call: .; clone_size: .; j_call: TRBJ1-1; cdr3_nt: TGTGCCAGTACGGATCTAGGGCAGGGAATGAACACTGAAGCTTTCTTT; cdr3_aa: CASTDLGQGMNTEAFF